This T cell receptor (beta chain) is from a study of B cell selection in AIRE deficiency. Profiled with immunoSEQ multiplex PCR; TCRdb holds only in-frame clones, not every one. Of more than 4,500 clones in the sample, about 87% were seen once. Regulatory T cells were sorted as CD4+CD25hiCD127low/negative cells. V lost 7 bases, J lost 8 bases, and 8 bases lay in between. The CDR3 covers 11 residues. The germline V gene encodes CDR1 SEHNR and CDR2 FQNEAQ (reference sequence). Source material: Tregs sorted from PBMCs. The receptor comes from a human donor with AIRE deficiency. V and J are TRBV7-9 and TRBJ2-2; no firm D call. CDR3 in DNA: TGTGCCAGCACCCCGAAGGGGGAGCTGTTTTTT. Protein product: CASTPKGELFF.